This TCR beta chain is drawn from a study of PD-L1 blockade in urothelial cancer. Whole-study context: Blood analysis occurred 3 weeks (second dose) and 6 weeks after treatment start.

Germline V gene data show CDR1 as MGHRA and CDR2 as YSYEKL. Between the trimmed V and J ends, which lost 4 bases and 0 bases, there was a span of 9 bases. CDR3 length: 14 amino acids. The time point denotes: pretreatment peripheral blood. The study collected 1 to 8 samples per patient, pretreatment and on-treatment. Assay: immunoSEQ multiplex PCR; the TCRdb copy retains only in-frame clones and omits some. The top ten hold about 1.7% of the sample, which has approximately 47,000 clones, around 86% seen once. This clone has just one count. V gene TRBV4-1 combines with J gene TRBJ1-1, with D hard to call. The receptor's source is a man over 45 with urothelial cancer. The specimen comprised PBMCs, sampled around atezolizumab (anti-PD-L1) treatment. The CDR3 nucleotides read TGCGCCAGCAGCCCCATCATCCTGAACACTGAAGCTTTCTTT. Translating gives CASSPIILNTEAFF.